What follows is one T cell receptor beta chain and its context. Its antigen is unidentified. The CDR3 is 14 amino acids. With 7 bases removed from V and 2 bases from J, the gap between germline ends came to 15 bases. In germline, CDR1 is SEHNR, CDR2 FQNEAQ (reference sequence). This record belongs to a study of cytomegalovirus exposure and HLA in healthy donors. Healthy donors of bone marrow made up the group. In the PCR, 60 Vbeta and 13 Jbeta primers were used. Sequencing was performed with immunoSEQ multiplex PCR; in TCRdb, only in-frame clones are kept and a portion is missing. The repertoire has around 100,000 clones, about 80% of them found once; the top ten carry 2.5% to 3%. Overall study findings and caveats: One variant, a missense change in DCLRE1C, was linked in a later analysis to TCR beta V- and J-gene trimming. In vitro confirmation showed three CMV-associated chains to be CMV antigen specific. Reports indicated that the classifier achieved high specificity and sensitivity in diagnosing cytomegalovirus status.

The TCR was taken from a young woman in good health and CMV-seropositive. The chain uses TRBV7-9 and TRBJ2-7; maybe TRBD1 (5 bases). Sequencing was performed on PBMCs. The CDR3 nucleotides are TGTGCCAGCACCGCAGGACACCAGCCCTACGAGCAGTACTTC. Residues: CASTAGHQPYEQYF.